This TCR beta chain is from a study of CD8 T cells in Susac syndrome. General observations from the study: Susac syndrome CD4+ T cell repertoires showed no clonal expansion.

As concerns this clonotype: Its cognate antigen is unknown.

The Susac syndrome patients fit the recently defined diagnostic criteria for definite or probable disease. Reverse transcription of about 0.45 to 1 ug RNA was performed with random hexamers. By means of immunoSEQ multiplex PCR, TCR beta CDR3 spanning 54 Vbeta and 13 Jbeta underwent amplification. TCRdb processed the immunoSEQ multiplex PCR reads anew with MiXCR; each CDR3 protein has one entry. The sample has 140,000 or so distinct CDR3 sequences, approximately 96% seen once; the top ten hold 0.065% to 0.095%. In germline, CDR1 is DFQATT, CDR2 SNEGSKA (reference sequence). The CDR3 has 13 residues. Germline trimming cut 6 bases from V and 6 bases from J; bases unmatched to any gene: 11.

The chain links TRBV20-1 to TRBJ2-7, with 7 bases that match TRBD2. The source material was CD4+ T cells from PBMCs. The receptor's source is a human donor with Susac syndrome. The CDR3 spells CSAKQAGFGEQYF. The DNA for the CDR3 is TGCAGTGCAAAACAAGCGGGATTTGGCGAGCAGTACTTC.